A single sample is the source of the 27 T cell receptor beta chains below, sequenced in a study of regulatory T cells in long-lasting Graves disease. Arm-PCR of CDR3 regions and iRepertoire HTBI primers were the basis on which TCR beta libraries were built. TCRdb passed the multiplex PCR reads through MiXCR, listing each CDR3 protein once. The data hold some 370,000 distinct CDR3 sequences, with around 21% observed a single time. The time point here: persistent/refractory GD, antithyroid drugs over 5 years with positive TRAb. RNA isolated from PBMCs was used to make the TCR library. This specimen was peripheral blood mononuclear cells (PBMCs), taken when the disease was refractory, from a patient treated with antithyroid drugs. All receptors come from a female donor with Graves disease.

This clonotype has only a few counts. J is TRBJ1-2 and V is TRBV7-8, with 11 bases identical to TRBD1. The CDR3 covers 15 residues. Looked up from germline, CDR1 is SGHVS and CDR2 is FQNEAQ. Trimming removed 1 base from V and 8 bases from J; junction bases left unmatched: 6. CDR3 DNA sequence: TGTGCCAGCAGCTTAGAAAGTGGGACAGGGGGAGGCTACACCTTC. It yields the protein CASSLESGTGGGYTF.

This clonotype was seen at least ten times. V gene TRBV29-1 combines with J gene TRBJ2-7, with D unclear. In germline, CDR1 is SQVTM, CDR2 ANQGSEA. CDR3 length equals 12 residues. V dropped 5 bases and J dropped 2 bases, with 10 bases sitting between them. CDR3 nucleotides: TGCAGCGTTCGACTGAGCCCCTACGAGCAGTACTTC. Protein sequence: CSVRLSPYEQYF.

This clonotype was found many times. The chain combines TRBV12-3 or TRBV12-4 with TRBJ2-4; D possibly corresponds to TRBD1 (6 bases). Deletions cut 5 bases from V and 0 bases from J, with 8 bases between. This CDR3 is built from 14 residues. CDR3 in DNA: TGTGCCAGCAGTGAACAGGGAGCCAAAAACATTCAGTACTTC. It encodes CASSEQGAKNIQYF.

This clonotype was observed many times. V gene TRBV7-9 combines with J gene TRBJ1-1, with D uncertain. V dropped 0 bases and J dropped 2 bases, with 7 bases sitting between them. This CDR3 contains 14 residues. Germline CDR1 SEHNR, CDR2 FQNEAQ (reference sequence). The CDR3 DNA reads as TGTGCCAGCAGCTTAGCACAGCTTAACACTGAAGCTTTCTTT. Its translation is CASSLAQLNTEAFF. The full variable domain, with the rest looked up from reference TRBV7-9 and TRBJ1-1, is DTGVSQNPRHKITKRGQNVTFRCDPISEHNRLYWYRQTLGQGPEFLTYFQNEAQLEKSRLLSDRFSAERPKGSFSTLEIQRTEQGDSAMYLCASSLAQLNTEAFFGQGTRLTVV.

At least ten counts were recorded for this clonotype. Written as DNA, the CDR3 is TGCAGTGCTAATCAGGACAGGGGGCGGTCCTACACCTTC. The encoded protein is CSANQDRGRSYTF. The chain employs TRBV20-1 and TRBJ1-2; TRBD1 matches at 11 bases. Germline loops: CDR1 DFQATT, CDR2 SNEGSKA (reference sequence). The CDR3 is made up of 13 amino acids. Losses at the gene ends were 4 bases for V and 10 bases for J; bases not matched to a gene: 8.

About this clonotype: Possible read error: a much larger clone is one base away. The chain joins TRBV6-2 or TRBV6-3 to TRBJ1-5; D might be TRBD1 (5 bases). The CDR3 loop spans 16 amino acids. Trimming removed 5 bases at V and 6 bases at J, with 20 bases between. Germline V gene lookup returns CDR1 MNHEY and CDR2 SVGEGT. The CDR3 spells CASSLALSWGSQPQHF. The CDR3 nucleotides are TGTGCCAGCAGTCTCGCCCTATCATGGGGCAGTCAGCCCCAGCATTTT.

V gene TRBV20-1 combines with J gene TRBJ2-7; possibly TRBD1 for D (5 bases). The length of the CDR3 is 14 residues. Looked up from germline, CDR1 is DFQATT and CDR2 is SNEGSKA (reference sequence). Trimming took 0 bases from V and 4 from J, leaving 13 bases between them. The CDR3 loop reads CSARDTQAVYEQYF. In DNA, the CDR3 is TGCAGTGCTAGAGATACACAGGCCGTTTACGAGCAGTACTTC.

V is TRBV27 and J is TRBJ1-2, with D uncertain. CDR1 is MNHEY, CDR2 SMNVEV, per germline (reference sequence). The CDR3 is 12 residues long. Trimming left V 4 bases short and J 8 bases short, with 11 bases between. The CDR3 DNA reads as TGTGCCAGCAGTTCCTCGAGGAAGGGCTACACCTTC. Protein: CASSSSRKGYTF.

The CDR3 reads CASSPPDGNAWGGPVGAFF. As DNA, the CDR3 is TGTGCCAGCAGCCCACCGGACGGGAATGCCTGGGGGGGGCCTGTGGGGGCTTTCTTT. V usage is TRBV12-3 or TRBV12-4 and J usage is TRBJ1-1; the D gene is possibly TRBD1 (6 bases). The CDR3 covers 19 residues. V was shortened by 6 bases and J by 11 bases, with 37 bases between the two germline ends.

The rearrangement links TRBV20-1 to TRBJ2-7; D is undetermined. Trimming left V 3 bases short and J 0 bases short, with 6 bases between. The CDR3 loop spans 12 amino acids. Per germline, CDR1 DFQATT and CDR2 SNEGSKA (reference sequence). CDR3 residues: CSASMGSYEQYF. The CDR3 DNA is TGCAGTGCTAGCATGGGCTCCTACGAGCAGTACTTC.

The sample holds a few counts of this clonotype. The gene calls are TRBV13 and TRBJ1-4; 9 bases map to TRBD1. Losses at the gene ends were 5 bases for V and 8 bases for J; bases not matched to a gene: 6. This CDR3 has 14 amino acids. In germline, CDR1 is PRHDT, CDR2 FYEKMQ (reference sequence). The CDR3 spells CASSADRGGEKLFF. In nucleotides, the CDR3 is TGTGCCAGCAGCGCGGACAGGGGAGGCGAAAAACTGTTTTTT. Full variable domain (outside the CDR3, taken from reference TRBV13 and TRBJ1-4): AAGVIQSPRHLIKEKRETATLKCYPIPRHDTVYWYQQGPGQDPQFLISFYEKMQSDKGSIPDRFSAQQFSDYHSELNMSSLELGDSALYFCASSADRGGEKLFFGSGTQLSVL.

In its sample, this clonotype was seen many times. This chain uses TRBV29-1 with TRBJ2-7, with 8 bases aligning to TRBD1. The J segment lost 1 base and the V segment lost 4 bases, leaving 3 bases of the junction unmatched. CDR3 length: 13 amino acids. Germline lookup yields CDR1 SQVTM and CDR2 ANQGSEA. The CDR3 here is CSVVDRESYEQYF. In nucleotides, the CDR3 is TGCAGCGTTGTGGACAGGGAGTCCTACGAGCAGTACTTC.

The genes are TRBV29-1 and TRBJ2-7; TRBD2 aligns across 7 bases. The V segment lost 6 bases and the J segment 5 bases; nucleotides outside the gene matches: 19. Germline CDR1 reads SQVTM; CDR2 reads ANQGSEA. This CDR3 spans 16 amino acids. As DNA, the CDR3 is TGCAGCGTCCGAAGGATGGGGCTAGCGGCGAGTGACGAGCAGTACTTC. Translating gives CSVRRMGLAASDEQYF.

The chain couples TRBV19 to TRBJ2-6, with D hard to call. Germline V gene data show CDR1 as LNHDA and CDR2 as SQIVND (reference sequence). Trimming stripped 5 bases from V and 2 bases from J, with 7 bases between. The CDR3 spans 14 residues. In DNA, the CDR3 is TGTGCCAGTAGTCCTTGGACTGGGGCCAACGTCCTGACTTTC. Its protein product is CASSPWTGANVLTF.

With regard to this clonotype: A much more abundant neighbour one base away suggests this may be a read error. The chain employs TRBV2 and TRBJ1-3; the D is unclear. CDR3 size: 14 residues. Germline loops: CDR1 SNHLY, CDR2 FYNNEI. CDR3 residues: CASVRKVNGNAIYF. CDR3 nucleotides: TGTGCCAGCGTAAGGAAGGTGAATGGAAACGCCATATATTTT.

This clonotype turned up a few times. The chain has TRBV27 and TRBJ1-2; a possible D gene is TRBD1 (6 bases). This CDR3 is 14 amino acids long. Trimming removed 1 base from V and 2 bases from J, with 8 bases in between. CDR1 is MNHEY and CDR2 is SMNVEV in the germline V gene (reference sequence). CDR3 nucleotide sequence: TGTGCCAGCAGTTTATATCAGGGGAACTATGGCTACACCTTC. Translated: CASSLYQGNYGYTF.

The table lists this clonotype with a few counts. The gene calls are TRBV25-1 and TRBJ1-1; TRBD1 agrees at 7 bases. The CDR3 contains 12 residues. The ends lost 7 bases at V and 10 bases at J; junction bases unmatched: 9. The germline V gene encodes CDR1 MGHDK and CDR2 SYGVNS. CDR3 nucleotides: TGTGCCAGCACATTAACAGGGGAGGGAGCTTTCTTT. The encoded protein is CASTLTGEGAFF.

J is TRBJ1-3 and V is TRBV20-1; TRBD1 agrees at 8 bases. The germline CDR1 and CDR2 sequences are DFQATT and SNEGSKA (reference sequence). The CDR3 has 13 residues. V dropped 5 bases and J dropped 8; count of bases not matched to a gene: 8. CDR3 bases: TGCAGTGCTTGGACAGGGAAAAGAGACACCATATATTTT. Protein: CSAWTGKRDTIYF.

This clonotype has a count of ten or more. V and J are TRBV28 and TRBJ2-7; TRBD1 agrees at 7 bases. The CDR3 totals 15 residues. J lost 6 bases, V lost 3 bases, and 11 bases had no gene match. Germline CDR1 and CDR2: MDHEN and SYDVKM. The CDR3 region has the DNA TGTGCCAGCAGTTTGTCCGCGACAGGGAAGGTCGAGCAGTACTTC. This gives the protein CASSLSATGKVEQYF. Filled out from reference TRBV28 and TRBJ2-7, the complete variable domain reads DVKVTQSSRYLVKRTGEKVFLECVQDMDHENMFWYRQDPGLGLRLIYFSYDVKMKEKGDIPEGYSVSREKKERFSLILESASTNQTSMYLCASSLSATGKVEQYFGPGTRLTVT.

Note on this clonotype: The junction does not match germline at one end; this may be a read error. The V and J genes are TRBV9 and TRBJ2-2; D is undetermined. CDR3 length: 15 amino acids. Germline CDR1 and CDR2: SGDLS and YYNGEE. This chain's CDR3 is CASNVGQVNTGELFF. CDR3 in DNA: TGTGCCAGCAACGTAGGTCAAGTTAACACCGGGGAGCTGTTTTTT.

This clonotype came up a few times. V gene TRBV29-1 combines with J gene TRBJ1-1, with 9 bases matching TRBD1. The J segment lost 2 bases and the V segment lost 7 bases, leaving 8 bases of the junction unmatched. Germline V gene lookup returns CDR1 SQVTM and CDR2 ANQGSEA. This CDR3 comprises 14 residues. The CDR3 protein is CSAGQGFRNTEAFF. In nucleotides, the CDR3 is TGCAGCGCCGGACAGGGGTTTCGAAACACTGAAGCTTTCTTT.

This clonotype was seen a handful of times. The rearrangement joins TRBV19 to TRBJ2-5; no definite D call. V was trimmed by 3 bases and J by 2 bases, leaving 7 bases between them. From germline, CDR1 is LNHDA and CDR2 SQIVND (reference sequence). The CDR3 runs to 13 residues. In DNA, the CDR3 is TGTGCCAGTAGTATTTACATACAAGAGACCCAGTACTTC. It codes for CASSIYIQETQYF. Together with reference TRBV19 and TRBJ2-5, the CDR3 gives the full variable domain: DGGITQSPKYLFRKEGQNVTLSCEQNLNHDAMYWYRQDPGQGLRLIYYSQIVNDFQKGDIAEGYSVSREKKESFPLTVTSAQKNPTAFYLCASSIYIQETQYFGPGTRLLVL.

This clonotype has a handful of counts. The gene calls are TRBV9 and TRBJ1-5; the D gene is possibly TRBD1 (6 bases). V was pared by 4 bases and J by 3 bases, with 14 bases between. CDR3 length: 15 residues. Germline V CDR1 and CDR2: SGDLS, YYNGEE. CDR3 nucleotide sequence: TGTGCCAGCAGCCCGTGGGGGGCGAACAATCAGCCCCAGCATTTT. Its translation is CASSPWGANNQPQHF.

This clonotype was seen ten or more times. V usage is TRBV11-2 and J usage is TRBJ1-4, with 11 bases fitting TRBD1. The CDR3 spans 16 residues. After removal of 5 bases from V and 0 bases from J, the junction contained 2 bases not matched to a gene. CDR1 is SGHAT, CDR2 FQNNGV, per germline. CDR3 DNA: TGTGCCAGCAGCCGGACAGGGGGCTCAACTAATGAAAAACTGTTTTTT. It codes for CASSRTGGSTNEKLFF.

The rearrangement uses TRBV5-1 and TRBJ2-7; perhaps TRBD2 as D (6 bases). This CDR3 is built from 14 residues. Trimming removed 1 base at V and 5 bases at J, with 13 bases between. CDR1 and CDR2 from the germline V gene are SGHRS and YFSETQ. DNA of the CDR3: TGCGCCAGCAGCTTGATCGGGAGCCCGGACGAGCAGTACTTC. Its translation: CASSLIGSPDEQYF.

The rearrangement uses TRBV30 and TRBJ2-1, with 10 bases aligning to TRBD1. V shed 4 bases and J 11 bases; nucleotides not matched to a gene: 11. The CDR3 has 14 amino acids. CDR1 is GTSNPN, CDR2 SVGIG, per germline (reference sequence). The CDR3 DNA reads TGTGCCTGGACTCCACCGGGACAGGGGAATAAGCAGTTCTTC. Protein product: CAWTPPGQGNKQFF.

The chain links TRBV18 to TRBJ2-1; TRBD2 might be the D (5 bases). The CDR3 loop spans 16 amino acids. With 1 base removed from V and 2 bases from J, the gap between germline ends came to 12 bases. The germline V gene encodes CDR1 KGHSH and CDR2 LQKENI. CDR3 coding DNA: TGTGCCAGCTCACCACTTAACCAGCGGACCTACAATGAGCAGTTCTTC. Translation gives CASSPLNQRTYNEQFF.